The 5 T cell receptor beta chains listed next were all sequenced from one sample in a study of blood T cells in healthy people across ages. A second PCR of 7 to 11 cycles used a sample-barcoded 5' primer and a J-beta primer mix. TCRdb re-analysed the 5' RACE reads in MiXCR, keeping a single row per CDR3 protein. The table records approximately 1,700,000 distinct CDR3 sequences, about two fifths of them present only once. Sequencing was carried out using blood. The receptors derive from a human donor in good health.

The rearrangement uses TRBV5-1 and TRBJ2-1; TRBD1 aligns across 7 bases. There are 16 residues in the CDR3. The trim removed 0 bases at V and 5 bases at J, leaving 8 bases unmatched. Germline values: CDR1 SGHRS, CDR2 YFSETQ. In DNA, the CDR3 is TGCGCCAGCAGCTTGGGCCCCGACAGGGTGAACAATGAGCAGTTCTTC. This sequence encodes CASSLGPDRVNNEQFF.

DNA of the CDR3: TGTGCCAGCAGTACCCTAGCGGGGGTGACCTACAATGAGCAGTTCTTC. Encoded protein: CASSTLAGVTYNEQFF. This chain connects TRBV6-1 to TRBJ2-1; 10 nucleotides agree with TRBD2. Germline CDR1 MNHNS, CDR2 SASEGT. The CDR3 has 16 amino acids. The V and J ends lost 5 bases and 2 bases, in that order; junction bases with no gene match: 6.

This clonotype was counted a few times. The rearrangement joins TRBV10-3 to TRBJ2-5; 7 bases are shared with TRBD2. Germline CDR1 is ENHRY and CDR2 is SYGVKD. V lost 0 bases and J lost 3; bases outside the gene matches: 10. The CDR3 is made up of 17 amino acids. CDR3 residues: CAISESWEGTNKETQYF. CDR3 nucleotide sequence: TGTGCCATCAGTGAGTCCTGGGAGGGGACCAACAAAGAGACCCAGTACTTC.

The rearrangement links TRBV2 to TRBJ2-5, with 10 bases aligning to TRBD2. The CDR3 covers 15 residues. The V segment lost 7 bases and the J segment 5 bases; nucleotides outside the gene matches: 10. Germline CDR1 is SNHLY and CDR2 is FYNNEI. CDR3 region: CASKGIAGGGETQYF. The CDR3 DNA is TGTGCCAGCAAGGGAATAGCGGGGGGCGGGGAGACCCAGTACTTC.

The genes are TRBV5-1 and TRBJ2-3; 7 nucleotides line up with TRBD2. Germline V lookup: CDR1 SGHRS, CDR2 YFSETQ. This CDR3 has 14 residues. Germline trimming cut 4 bases from V and 2 bases from J; bases unmatched to any gene: 4. CDR3 nucleotide sequence: TGCGCCAGCAGCCGAAGCGGGGTCACAGATACGCAGTATTTT. Translation: CASSRSGVTDTQYF. Full variable domain (outside the CDR3, taken from reference TRBV5-1 and TRBJ2-3): KAGVTQTPRYLIKTRGQQVTLSCSPISGHRSVSWYQQTPGQGLQFLFEYFSETQRNKGNFPGRFSGRQFSNSRSEMNVSTLELGDSALYLCASSRSGVTDTQYFGPGTRLTVL.